The 19 T cell receptor beta chains in this list originate from one sample, sequenced in a study of beta chain features in type 1 diabetes. Expressed TCRB transcripts were sequenced because the isolated RNA had all been reverse transcribed beforehand. The protocol was immunoSEQ multiplex PCR, while the TCRdb copy is restricted to in-frame clones and leaves out a portion. The repertoire holds 350,000 or so clones, with around a fifth as singletons. Sequencing was performed on naive CD4+ T cells from blood. These receptors were collected from a woman under 30 in good health.

The rearrangement uses TRBV9 and TRBJ2-1, with a weak D call TRBD2 (6 bases). Between the trimmed V and J ends, which lost 2 bases and 9 bases, there was a span of 21 bases. The CDR3 consists of 16 residues. Germline lookup yields CDR1 SGDLS and CDR2 YYNGEE. The CDR3 sequence: CASSVSGTAPLGEQFF. CDR3 sequence (DNA): TGTGCCAGCAGCGTTTCCGGGACTGCCCCCCTCGGTGAGCAGTTCTTC.

This chain uses TRBV2 with TRBJ1-2; possible D gene TRBD1, 5 bases. V dropped 3 bases and J dropped 6 bases, with 14 bases sitting between them. The germline V gene has CDR1 SNHLY and CDR2 FYNNEI. CDR3 length: 14 residues. CDR3 protein: CASSEEGDLNGYTF. CDR3 sequence (DNA): TGTGCCAGCAGTGAGGAAGGGGATTTAAATGGCTACACCTTC.

This clone has more than one count but fewer than ten. The rearrangement uses TRBV11-2 and TRBJ2-3; TRBD2 matches 11 bases. Germline V gene sequence: CDR1 SGHAT, CDR2 FQNNGV. V trimming: 5 bases; J trimming: 10 bases; junction bases outside the gene matches: 17. The CDR3 sequence is 17 residues long. CDR3 bases: TGTGCCAGCAGCCCCTTAGCGGGAGGGCCGACGTTGGTAGCGCAGTATTTT. Protein: CASSPLAGGPTLVAQYF.

In its sample, this clone was seen a few times. The V call is TRBV2, the J call TRBJ1-5; D is ambiguous. Germline assignment: CDR1 SNHLY and CDR2 FYNNEI. This CDR3 is 14 amino acids long. Trimming took 3 bases from V and 0 from J, leaving 6 bases between them. CDR3 region: CASSDRLSNQPQHF. The CDR3 nucleotides are TGTGCCAGCAGTGACAGACTTAGCAATCAGCCCCAGCATTTT.

This clone was recorded a few times. The J gene is TRBJ2-3, the V gene TRBV10-3, with a possible D match to TRBD2 (5 bases). V was pared by 4 bases and J by 3 bases, with 11 bases between. This CDR3 comprises 14 residues. Germline CDR1 and CDR2: ENHRY and SYGVKD. Written as DNA, the CDR3 is TGTGCCATCAGTGCGTCAGCGGTTACAGATACGCAGTATTTT. This sequence encodes CAISASAVTDTQYF.

The chain has TRBV4-2 and TRBJ1-3; D ambiguous. CDR1 and CDR2 from the germline V gene are LGHNA and YNFKEQ. V shed 0 bases and J shed 0 bases, with 12 bases lying between them. The CDR3 spans 17 residues. CDR3 protein: CASSQDQLRGSGNTIYF. Written as DNA, the CDR3 is TGTGCCAGCAGCCAAGATCAACTCAGAGGCTCTGGAAACACCATATATTTT.

The rearrangement links TRBV5-4 to TRBJ2-3; D may be TRBD2 (6 bases). Trimming removed 1 base from V and 5 bases from J, with 11 bases in between. The CDR3 covers 14 residues. CDR1 and CDR2 from the germline V gene are SGHNT and YYREEE (reference sequence). The CDR3 region is CASSLRGAGDTQYF. CDR3 DNA: TGTGCCAGCAGCTTGCGCGGGGCCGGAGATACGCAGTATTTT.

This chain links TRBV7-2 with TRBJ2-4, with D uncertain. There are 12 residues in the CDR3. Per the germline V gene, CDR1 is SGHTA and CDR2 is FQGNSA. V lost 5 bases and J lost 9, with 11 bases in between. The CDR3, as DNA: TGTGCCAGCAGCCTCGGCCCTAGCATTCAGTACTTC. It translates to CASSLGPSIQYF.

This chain links TRBV4-1 with TRBJ2-7; TRBD2 aligns across 9 bases. J gave up 2 bases and V 1 base, and 3 bases lay outside the gene matches. The CDR3 is 15 residues long. The germline CDR1 and CDR2 sequences are MGHRA and YSYEKL. CDR3 DNA: TGCGCCAGCAGCCAAGTCCTAGCGGGGACCTACGAGCAGTACTTC. This encodes CASSQVLAGTYEQYF.

The CDR3 here is CATSRGTAEAFF. The CDR3 DNA sequence: TGTGCCACCAGCAGGGGGACAGCCGAAGCTTTCTTT. This chain connects TRBV15 to TRBJ1-1; 7 nucleotides match TRBD1. The CDR3 length is 12 residues. Losses at the gene ends were 3 bases for V and 8 bases for J; bases not matched to a gene: 3. Germline loops: CDR1 LNHNV, CDR2 YYDKDF (reference sequence). The full variable domain, in which reference TRBV15 and TRBJ1-1 provide the parts outside the CDR3, is DAMVIQNPRYQVTQFGKPVTLSCSQTLNHNVMYWYQQKSSQAPKLLFHYYDKDFNNEADTPDNFQSRRPNTSFCFLDIRSPGLGDTAMYLCATSRGTAEAFFGQGTRLTVV.

V is TRBV7-2 and J is TRBJ1-2; D might be TRBD1 (5 bases). Looked up from germline, CDR1 is SGHTA and CDR2 is FQGNSA. This CDR3 contains 15 residues. V lost 0 bases and J lost 6, with 14 bases in between. In nucleotides, the CDR3 is TGTGCCAGCAGCTTAGCGCGAGGGACTAGGAATGGCTACACCTTC. Protein sequence: CASSLARGTRNGYTF.

The rearrangement uses TRBV7-2 and TRBJ1-2, with unresolved D. This CDR3 contains 15 residues. V shed 5 bases and J shed 2 bases, with 15 bases lying between them. Per germline, CDR1 SGHTA and CDR2 FQGNSA. The CDR3 DNA sequence: TGTGCCAGCAGCCCTTGGGAGACGGTCAACTATGGCTACACCTTC. As protein: CASSPWETVNYGYTF.

V and J are TRBV15 and TRBJ2-1, with 11 bases aligning to TRBD2. Germline CDR1 LNHNV, CDR2 YYDKDF (reference sequence). The CDR3 spans 17 residues. Trimming cost V 1 base and J 6 bases; bases outside gene matches: 8. This CDR3 is CATSRGDLAGGRNEQFF. CDR3 in DNA: TGTGCCACCAGCAGAGGGGACTTAGCGGGGGGGCGCAATGAGCAGTTCTTC.

The V and J genes are TRBV7-9 and TRBJ2-2, with D perhaps matching TRBD1 (5 bases). CDR1 SEHNR and CDR2 FQNEAQ come from the germline V gene (reference sequence). Trimming removed 5 bases from V and 7 bases from J, with 8 bases in between. The CDR3 is made up of 12 amino acids. CDR3 sequence (DNA): TGTGCCAGCAGCCTTCAGGGCGGGGAGCTGTTTTTT. Protein: CASSLQGGELFF.

CDR3 amino acids: CASSLVSVQETQYF. DNA for the CDR3: TGTGCCAGCAGCTTAGTGTCAGTCCAAGAGACCCAGTACTTC. The gene calls are TRBV7-6 and TRBJ2-5, with unresolved D. This CDR3 spans 14 amino acids. V lost 1 base, J lost 1 base, and 7 bases lay in between. Germline V gene sequence: CDR1 SGHVS, CDR2 FNYEAQ.

The chain employs TRBV5-4 and TRBJ1-2; 9 bases are a match to TRBD1. V lost 2 bases, J lost 3 bases, and 5 bases stayed unmatched. The CDR3 has 15 residues. Looked up from germline, CDR1 is SGHNT and CDR2 is YYREEE (reference sequence). This CDR3 is CASSFPGQGDYGYTF. CDR3 coding DNA: TGTGCCAGCAGCTTTCCGGGACAGGGAGACTATGGCTACACCTTC.

The genes are TRBV30 and TRBJ1-2; D is unclear. CDR3 length: 14 residues. Germline assignment: CDR1 GTSNPN and CDR2 SVGIG (reference sequence). The germline V and J ends were trimmed by 1 base and 0 bases, with 9 bases remaining between them. CDR3 sequence reads: CAWSGDIANYGYTF. DNA of the CDR3: TGTGCCTGGAGTGGTGACATTGCTAACTATGGCTACACCTTC.

A remark on this clone: One junction end does not reproduce the germline sequence, and a read error may be involved. The V call is TRBV7-7, the J call TRBJ2-5, with 10 bases matching TRBD2. The germline V gene has CDR1 SSHAT and CDR2 FNYEAQ (reference sequence). The CDR3 loop spans 16 amino acids. CDR3 region: CASSPGLAERQETQYF. CDR3 in DNA: TGTGCTAGCAGCCCCGGACTAGCGGAACGACAAGAGACCCAGTACTTC. Combining the CDR3 with reference TRBV7-7 and TRBJ2-5 gives the whole variable domain GAGVSQSPRYKVTKRGQDVTLRCDPISSHATLYWYQQALGQGPEFLTYFNYEAQPDKSGLPSDRFSAERPEGSISTLTIQRTEQRDSAMYRCASSPGLAERQETQYFGPGTRLLVL.

The chain employs TRBV19 and TRBJ2-7, with D maybe TRBD1 (6 bases). The CDR3 length is 13 residues. Trimming removed 5 bases at V and 3 bases at J, with 11 bases between. Germline V lookup: CDR1 LNHDA, CDR2 SQIVND (reference sequence). This CDR3 is CASSFTGLYEQYF. The CDR3, as DNA: TGTGCCAGTAGTTTCACAGGGCTCTACGAGCAGTACTTC. The whole variable domain, remainder taken from reference TRBV19 and TRBJ2-7, is DGGITQSPKYLFRKEGQNVTLSCEQNLNHDAMYWYRQDPGQGLRLIYYSQIVNDFQKGDIAEGYSVSREKKESFPLTVTSAQKNPTAFYLCASSFTGLYEQYFGPGTRLTVT.